One sample yielded the 24 T cell receptor beta chains listed below, sequenced in a study of CD8 T cells in ankylosing spondylitis. TCRdb ran MiXCR on the 5' RACE reads and lists one entry per CDR3 protein. In the table there are fewer than 35,000 distinct CDR3 sequences, roughly 33% of which are singletons. The specimen was synovial fluid, either unsorted or a sorted T cell fraction (not recorded which). The receptors derive from a male donor with ankylosing spondylitis.

The V and J genes are TRBV7-2 and TRBJ2-2; D is possibly TRBD1 (6 bases). Trimming removed 5 bases at V and 3 bases at J, with 16 bases between. Germline V CDR1 and CDR2: SGHTA, FQGNSA. This CDR3 has 16 amino acids. The CDR3 coding sequence is TGTGCCAGCAGCCTGGGACAACCAGGTTACACCGGGGAGCTGTTTTTT. Translated, it gives CASSLGQPGYTGELFF.

There are many counts of this clonotype. The rearrangement links TRBV20-1 to TRBJ1-5; 7 positions agree with TRBD1. CDR1 and CDR2 from the germline V gene are DFQATT and SNEGSKA (reference sequence). The CDR3 is 16 amino acids. The V gene end was trimmed by 6 bases and the J gene end by 0 bases; junction bases not matched to a gene: 11. This CDR3 is CSASPGGQYSNQPQHF. CDR3 DNA: TGCAGTGCCTCCCCCGGGGGACAGTATAGCAATCAGCCCCAGCATTTT.

The chain recombines TRBV7-9 with TRBJ1-2; D ambiguous. The CDR3 length is 13 residues. Trimming cost V 1 base and J 6 bases, with 9 bases left between them. Germline V CDR1 and CDR2: SEHNR, FQNEAQ (reference sequence). The CDR3 bases are TGTGCCAGCAGCTTAGGGACGAAGAATGGCTACACCTTC. Residues: CASSLGTKNGYTF. Full variable domain (missing parts from reference TRBV7-9 and TRBJ1-2): DTGVSQNPRHKITKRGQNVTFRCDPISEHNRLYWYRQTLGQGPEFLTYFQNEAQLEKSRLLSDRFSAERPKGSFSTLEIQRTEQGDSAMYLCASSLGTKNGYTFGSGTRLTVV.

The chain carries TRBV11-2 and TRBJ2-5; D may match TRBD1 or TRBD2 (5 bases each). The CDR3 totals 13 residues. The V gene lost 5 bases and the J gene lost 5 bases, with 12 bases spanning the gap. Germline V gene sequence: CDR1 SGHAT, CDR2 FQNNGV. CDR3 region: CASSLRGVETQYF. The CDR3 coding sequence is TGTGCCAGCAGCCTGAGGGGAGTCGAGACCCAGTACTTC.

This clonotype occurred a few times. This chain connects TRBV12-3 or TRBV12-4 to TRBJ1-5, with D hard to call. The CDR3 loop spans 15 amino acids. Trimming took 5 bases from V and 0 from J, leaving 11 bases between them. The CDR3 is CASSGGMYSNQPQHF. DNA for the CDR3: TGTGCCAGCAGTGGTGGAATGTATAGCAATCAGCCCCAGCATTTT.

J is TRBJ2-7 and V is TRBV29-1; the match to TRBD1 covers 10 bases. The CDR3 spans 15 residues. V gave up 2 bases and J gave up 1 base; unmatched junction bases: 5. In germline, CDR1 is SQVTM, CDR2 ANQGSEA. The DNA of the CDR3 is TGCAGCGTTGAATTGGGGACAGGGGTTTCCTACGAGCAGTACTTC. This translates into CSVELGTGVSYEQYF.

This clonotype was seen only a few times. The rearrangement links TRBV7-6 to TRBJ2-3; D is possibly TRBD2 (6 bases). Germline V CDR1 and CDR2: SGHVS, FNYEAQ. Trimming took 3 bases from V and 2 from J, leaving 9 bases between them. CDR3 length equals 14 residues. The CDR3 nucleotides are TGTGCCAGCAGCTTCGGGACTCACACAGATACGCAGTATTTT. Translating gives CASSFGTHTDTQYF.

The chain uses TRBV24-1 and TRBJ2-1; maybe TRBD1 (6 bases). V was shortened by 5 bases and J by 3 bases, with 13 bases between the two germline ends. Looked up from germline, CDR1 is KGHDR and CDR2 is SFDVKD. This CDR3 has 15 residues. The CDR3 here is CATSGVGASYNEQFF. The DNA for the CDR3 is TGTGCCACCAGTGGTGTGGGGGCAAGCTACAATGAGCAGTTCTTC.

In nucleotides, the CDR3 is TGTGCCATCAGTGAGTCAAGGGGTCCCACCTACGAGCAGTACTTC. As protein: CAISESRGPTYEQYF. The rearrangement uses TRBV10-3 and TRBJ2-7; D is possibly TRBD1 (5 bases). The ends were cut back, 0 bases at V and 2 bases at J, with 11 bases in the middle. The CDR3 is 15 amino acids. Germline-derived CDR1 and CDR2 are ENHRY and SYGVKD.

By its share, this clonotype is medium-sized (0.01 to 0.1%). The chain couples TRBV7-2 to TRBJ2-6; D uncertain. Germline-derived CDR1 and CDR2 are SGHTA and FQGNSA. V lost 5 bases to trimming and J lost 0 bases, with 8 bases between them. The CDR3 spans 15 residues. The CDR3 nucleotides read TGTGCCAGCAGCCCATTTTACTCTGGGGCCAACGTCCTGACTTTC. Amino acid sequence: CASSPFYSGANVLTF.

The rearrangement joins TRBV6-1 to TRBJ2-7; possibly TRBD2 for D (5 bases). This CDR3 comprises 14 residues. The V gene's germline CDR1 is MNHNS and CDR2 SASEGT. The ends were cut back, 5 bases at V and 2 bases at J, with 13 bases in the middle. The CDR3 region has the DNA TGTGCCAGCAGTCTGTTCCCGGGAACCTACGAGCAGTACGTC. As protein: CASSLFPGTYEQYV.

The chain uses TRBV2 and TRBJ1-3, with D possibly TRBD1 on 5 matching bases. CDR1 and CDR2 (germline): SNHLY, FYNNEI. V was cut by 6 bases and J by 4 bases, with 10 bases left in between. The CDR3 has 13 residues. The CDR3 here is CASSPGDGNTIYF. As DNA, the CDR3 is TGTGCCAGCAGCCCGGGGGACGGAAACACCATATATTTT.

CDR3 in DNA: TGTGCCAGTAGCGCCGCTTCCGGGACAGGGTATAATTCACCCCTCCACTTT. Translated, it gives CASSAASGTGYNSPLHF. This chain uses TRBV19 with TRBJ1-6, with TRBD1 matching over 9 bases. Germline V gene lookup returns CDR1 LNHDA and CDR2 SQIVND (reference sequence). V shed 6 bases, J shed 4 bases, and the junction held 10 bases outside the gene matches. The CDR3 is 17 amino acids.

This clonotype has only a few counts. CDR3 nucleotide sequence: TGTGCCAGCAGCGCGGCGCTCTCCTACGAGCAGTACGTC. This codes for CASSAALSYEQYV. The genes are TRBV7-9 and TRBJ2-7, with unresolved D. V lost 5 bases and J 0 bases, leaving 8 bases between the germline ends. Per the germline V gene, CDR1 is SEHNR and CDR2 is FQNEAQ (reference sequence). The CDR3 spans 13 residues.

This clonotype was seen more than once but under ten times. The chain links TRBV2 to TRBJ1-2; D perhaps matches TRBD1 (6 bases). V was trimmed by 6 bases and J by 7 bases, leaving 15 bases between them. This CDR3 region has 13 residues. CDR1 is SNHLY and CDR2 is FYNNEI in the germline V gene. This chain's CDR3 is CASRTGNPLGYTF. The CDR3 DNA sequence: TGTGCCAGCAGAACAGGGAACCCACTTGGCTACACCTTC. The full variable domain, with the rest looked up from reference TRBV2 and TRBJ1-2, is EPEVTQTPSHQVTQMGQEVILRCVPISNHLYFYWYRQILGQKVEFLVSFYNNEISEKSEIFDDQFSVERPDGSNFTLKIRSTKLEDSAMYFCASRTGNPLGYTFGSGTRLTVV.

The genes are TRBV2 and TRBJ2-7; 8 positions match TRBD1. Germline V gives CDR1 SNHLY, CDR2 FYNNEI. Germline trimming cut 6 bases from V and 4 bases from J; bases unmatched to any gene: 11. The CDR3 sequence is 15 residues long. DNA for the CDR3: TGTGCCAGCAGCCCCGGGCCAGGACAGGGTTACGAGCAGTACGTC. It codes for CASSPGPGQGYEQYV.

The chain employs TRBV9 and TRBJ1-4; 8 bases agree with TRBD1. Trimming removed 0 bases from V and 7 bases from J; junction bases left unmatched: 8. CDR1 and CDR2 (germline): SGDLS, YYNGEE. This CDR3 region has 16 residues. The DNA for the CDR3 is TGTGCCAGCAGCGTAGAATACCAGGGGGCTGCTGAAAAACTGTTTTTT. It encodes CASSVEYQGAAEKLFF.

At least ten counts were recorded for this clonotype. V usage is TRBV7-9 and J usage is TRBJ2-5; 7 nucleotides match TRBD1. CDR1 and CDR2 from the germline V gene are SEHNR and FQNEAQ (reference sequence). The CDR3 extends over 15 amino acids. Trimming at V came to 1 base and at J to 1 base, leaving 3 bases not matched to a gene. CDR3 loop: CASSLEGQLQETQYF. DNA of the CDR3: TGTGCCAGCAGCTTAGAGGGACAGCTCCAAGAGACCCAGTACTTC.

This clonotype was seen more than once but under ten times. CDR3 coding DNA: TGTGCCAGCAGCTTAGTGAGCTCGAACACTGAAGCTTTCTTT. Translating it yields CASSLVSSNTEAFF. This chain uses TRBV7-2 with TRBJ1-1, with D unclear. Germline CDR1 is SGHTA and CDR2 is FQGNSA. The V and J ends lost 1 base and 1 base respectively, with 7 bases between them. CDR3 length: 14 amino acids. The full variable domain, its missing parts supplied by reference TRBV7-2 and TRBJ1-1, is GAGVSQSPSNKVTEKGKDVELRCDPISGHTALYWYRQSLGQGLEFLIYFQGNSAPDKSGLPSDRFSAERTGGSVSTLTIQRTQQEDSAVYLCASSLVSSNTEAFFGQGTRLTVV.

This clonotype showed up just a few times. The chain couples TRBV3-1 to TRBJ1-2; no clear D gene. This CDR3 is built from 17 residues. Per the germline V gene, CDR1 is LGHDT and CDR2 is YNNKEL (reference sequence). Between the trimmed V and J ends, which lost 5 bases and 0 bases, there was a span of 19 bases. The CDR3 is CASSEGQSRTPNYGYTF. CDR3 coding DNA: TGTGCCAGCAGCGAAGGGCAAAGTCGTACGCCTAACTATGGCTACACCTTC.

This clonotype was found many times. The V and J genes are TRBV12-3 or TRBV12-4 and TRBJ2-3; D tentatively reads TRBD1 or TRBD2 (5 bases each). This CDR3 contains 14 residues. The V and J ends lost 5 bases and 0 bases respectively, with 9 bases between them. CDR3 sequence reads: CASSGGASTDTQYF. In DNA form, the CDR3 reads TGTGCCAGCAGTGGGGGTGCGAGCACAGATACGCAGTATTTT.

The chain joins TRBV7-9 to TRBJ2-7; TRBD1 aligns across 9 bases. V gave up 1 base and J gave up 4 bases; unmatched junction bases: 2. Germline values: CDR1 SEHNR, CDR2 FQNEAQ (reference sequence). This CDR3 is 14 amino acids long. As DNA, the CDR3 is TGTGCCAGCAGCTTAGGGGGACAGGGTTACGAGCAGTACGTC. Translation: CASSLGGQGYEQYV.

The rearrangement joins TRBV19 to TRBJ1-5; D is unresolved. CDR3 length: 17 amino acids. The germline V gene encodes CDR1 LNHDA and CDR2 SQIVND (reference sequence). V shed 3 bases and J shed 0 bases, with 15 bases lying between them. CDR3 residues: CASSIIHGPYSNQPQHF. In DNA, the CDR3 is TGTGCCAGTAGTATCATCCACGGACCCTATAGCAATCAGCCCCAGCATTTT.

The V and J genes are TRBV10-3 and TRBJ1-1; D remains unclear. From germline, CDR1 is ENHRY and CDR2 SYGVKD. CDR3 length equals 12 residues. V dropped 3 bases and J dropped 6 bases, with 8 bases sitting between them. CDR3 sequence reads: CAISDLDPEAFF. CDR3 bases: TGTGCCATCAGTGATCTCGATCCTGAAGCTTTCTTT.